A single sample gave rise to the 32 T cell receptor beta chains below, sequenced in a study of type 1 regulatory T cells. TCRdb redid the calling of the reads with MiXCR, one entry per CDR3 protein. The sample lists 90,000 to 100,000 distinct CDR3 sequences; 31% were seen once. Sequences were obtained from CD4+ T cells, either the whole sample or a sorted fraction (not recorded which). Receptor source: a human donor in good health.

The DNA of the CDR3 is TGTGCCAGCAGCTTAGACCGAGGGACCCCCGGGGAGCTGTTTTTT. Protein sequence: CASSLDRGTPGELFF. The rearrangement joins TRBV7-8 to TRBJ2-2; perhaps D is TRBD1 or TRBD2 (5 bases each). Trimming removed 1 base at V and 6 bases at J, with 12 bases between. Germline CDR1 and CDR2: SGHVS and FQNEAQ. This CDR3 contains 15 residues.

The chain uses TRBV5-1 and TRBJ2-1, with TRBD1 identical over 11 bases. With V trimmed by 4 bases and J by 7 bases, 7 bases remained unmatched. The CDR3 covers 15 residues. Germline assignment: CDR1 SGHRS and CDR2 YFSETQ. Written as DNA, the CDR3 is TGCGCCAGCAGCCCAGGACAGGGGGCTCGGAATGAGCAGTTCTTC. Protein product: CASSPGQGARNEQFF. Based on the CDR3 plus reference TRBV5-1 and TRBJ2-1, the full variable domain is KAGVTQTPRYLIKTRGQQVTLSCSPISGHRSVSWYQQTPGQGLQFLFEYFSETQRNKGNFPGRFSGRQFSNSRSEMNVSTLELGDSALYLCASSPGQGARNEQFFGPGTRLTVL.

The rearrangement uses TRBV19 and TRBJ1-2; perhaps TRBD1 as D (5 bases). Germline CDR1 is LNHDA and CDR2 is SQIVND (reference sequence). CDR3 size: 15 residues. V dropped 3 bases and J dropped 4 bases, with 15 bases sitting between them. In DNA form, the CDR3 reads TGTGCCAGTAGTATGGGTGACAGAGTCTTCTATGGCTACACCTTC. It specifies CASSMGDRVFYGYTF.

The chain joins TRBV7-2 to TRBJ1-6; D gene unclear. The V gene lost 3 bases and the J gene lost 0 bases, with 6 bases spanning the gap. The CDR3 sequence is 15 residues long. Germline lookup yields CDR1 SGHTA and CDR2 FQGNSA. CDR3 region: CASSLGSSYNSPLHF. CDR3 DNA: TGTGCCAGCAGCTTGGGGAGCTCCTATAATTCACCCCTCCACTTT.

As to this clonotype: An end of the junction differs from the germline gene, which may be a read error. The chain uses TRBV7-2 and TRBJ1-1; D unresolved. The CDR3 runs 14 residues. In germline, CDR1 is SGHTA, CDR2 FQGNSA. This chain's CDR3 is CSSSEDGFSRGAFF. The DNA of the CDR3 is TGTTCCAGCAGTGAAGACGGCTTCTCTCGGGGAGCTTTCTTT.

The chain's CDR3 is CASSAANSGRTGHEQFF. In nucleotides, the CDR3 is TGTGCCAGCAGTGCGGCTAATAGCGGGAGAACCGGGCATGAGCAGTTCTTC. The chain combines TRBV2 with TRBJ2-1, with 9 bases identical to TRBD2. Germline values: CDR1 SNHLY, CDR2 FYNNEI. V was clipped by 4 bases and J by 8 bases; unmatched bases: 15. The CDR3 length is 17 residues. Using reference TRBV2 and TRBJ2-1 for the parts outside the CDR3, the full variable domain is EPEVTQTPSHQVTQMGQEVILRCVPISNHLYFYWYRQILGQKVEFLVSFYNNEISEKSEIFDDQFSVERPDGSNFTLKIRSTKLEDSAMYFCASSAANSGRTGHEQFFGPGTRLTVL.

The rearrangement links TRBV6-2 or TRBV6-3 to TRBJ2-1, with TRBD2 identical over 7 bases. Trimming cost V 6 bases and J 3 bases; bases outside gene matches: 11. This CDR3 has 16 residues. Germline-derived CDR1 and CDR2 are MNHEY and SVGEGT. CDR3 sequence reads: CASRKGGGGNYNEQFF. For the CDR3, the DNA is TGTGCCAGCAGGAAAGGTGGGGGAGGGAACTACAATGAGCAGTTCTTC.

The sample holds a few counts of this clonotype. The CDR3 region is CASSLSGLVDTQYF. The DNA of the CDR3 is TGTGCCAGCAGCTTGTCCGGATTAGTGGATACGCAGTATTTT. The chain uses TRBV5-5 and TRBJ2-3; D gene ambiguous. From germline, CDR1 is SGHKS and CDR2 YYEKEE (reference sequence). This CDR3 comprises 14 residues. The V end was cut by 1 base, the J end by 6 bases, with 12 bases between.

This clonotype showed up just a few times. The chain couples TRBV6-5 to TRBJ1-6; 10 positions agree with TRBD1. CDR3 length: 16 residues. The ends lost 6 bases at V and 4 bases at J; junction bases unmatched: 6. Germline V gene data show CDR1 as MNHEY and CDR2 as SVGAGI. The CDR3 loop reads CASSPTDRGYNSPLHF. As DNA, the CDR3 is TGTGCCAGCAGCCCAACGGACAGGGGGTATAATTCACCCCTCCACTTT.

This clonotype occurred a few times. CDR3 DNA: TGCAGCGTTGAAGATGCTGGGGATGGCTACACCTTC. This gives the protein CSVEDAGDGYTF. The chain is built from TRBV29-1 and TRBJ1-2; D remains unclear. The CDR3 is 12 residues long. Per germline, CDR1 SQVTM and CDR2 ANQGSEA. The germline V and J ends were trimmed by 0 bases and 6 bases, with 8 bases remaining between them. Full variable domain (outside the CDR3, taken from reference TRBV29-1 and TRBJ1-2): SAVISQKPSRDICQRGTSLTIQCQVDSQVTMMFWYRQQPGQSLTLIATANQGSEATYESGFVIDKFPISRPNLTFSTLTVSNMSPEDSSIYLCSVEDAGDGYTFGSGTRLTVV.

This clonotype was seen only a few times. V gene TRBV7-2 combines with J gene TRBJ2-1, with D unresolved. This CDR3 comprises 14 residues. Germline V CDR1 and CDR2: SGHTA, FQGNSA. Trimming pared 5 bases from V and 2 bases from J, leaving 10 bases between. CDR3 bases: TGTGCCAGCAGCAAAGGAGCAGCCTACAATGAGCAGTTCTTC. Amino acids: CASSKGAAYNEQFF.

A single count supports this clonotype. Just one base apart from a much larger clone, this may be a read error. The chain employs TRBV7-2 and TRBJ2-3, with 8 bases that match TRBD2. The V gene's germline CDR1 is SGHTA and CDR2 FQGNSA. This CDR3 region has 17 residues. The CDR3 sequence: CASSLVGFGGRTDMQYF. The CDR3 nucleotides read TGTGCCAGCAGCTTAGTTGGGTTTGGCGGGAGGACAGATATGCAGTATTTT. The full variable domain, rest sourced from reference TRBV7-2 and TRBJ2-3, is GAGVSQSPSNKVTEKGKDVELRCDPISGHTALYWYRQSLGQGLEFLIYFQGNSAPDKSGLPSDRFSAERTGGSVSTLTIQRTQQEDSAVYLCASSLVGFGGRTDMQYFGPGTRLTVL.

In its sample, this clonotype was seen a few times. The rearrangement uses TRBV12-3 or TRBV12-4 and TRBJ2-3, with TRBD2 matching 8 bases. The CDR3 is 14 amino acids. V shed 6 bases and J 0 bases; nucleotides not matched to a gene: 2. The CDR3 here is CASRVAGSTDTQYF. The CDR3 DNA reads TGTGCCAGCAGAGTAGCGGGAAGCACAGATACGCAGTATTTT.

V usage is TRBV10-3 and J usage is TRBJ2-3; 9 nucleotides agree with TRBD1. J was trimmed by 2 bases and V by 9 bases; bases with no gene match: 9. The germline CDR1 and CDR2 sequences are ENHRY and SYGVKD. This CDR3 spans 15 amino acids. CDR3: CAMQPDRGFTDTQYF. CDR3 nucleotide sequence: TGTGCCATGCAACCGGACAGGGGATTCACAGATACGCAGTATTTT.

V and J are TRBV4-3 and TRBJ2-2; D may correspond to TRBD1 or TRBD2 (5 bases each). The CDR3 has 16 residues. Trimming took 0 bases from V and 4 from J, leaving 12 bases between them. Germline loops: CDR1 LGHNA, CDR2 YSLEER. CDR3 region: CASSQDRGRSTGELFF. The CDR3 coding sequence is TGCGCCAGCAGCCAAGATCGGGGCAGGAGCACCGGGGAGCTGTTTTTT.

The gene calls are TRBV5-5 and TRBJ2-7, with 10 positions matching TRBD2. With V trimmed by 1 base and J by 9 bases, 4 bases remained unmatched. The CDR3 sequence is 13 residues long. Germline V gene sequence: CDR1 SGHKS, CDR2 YYEKEE (reference sequence). The CDR3 DNA reads TGTGCCAGCAGCTTGACTAGCGGGAAGGCGCAGTACTTC. Translating gives CASSLTSGKAQYF.

The table lists this clonotype with a few counts. This sequence joins TRBV11-2 and TRBJ1-2; D is possibly TRBD1 (5 bases). Germline loops: CDR1 SGHAT, CDR2 FQNNGV. The CDR3 spans 15 residues. V lost 0 bases to trimming and J lost 4 bases, with 12 bases between them. In nucleotides, the CDR3 is TGTGCCAGCAGCTTAGAGGGGGGGACTATCTATGGCTACACCTTC. Translation: CASSLEGGTIYGYTF.

The chain couples TRBV27 to TRBJ2-4, with a possible D match to TRBD1 (7 bases). The germline CDR1 and CDR2 sequences are MNHEY and SMNVEV (reference sequence). The V end was cut by 5 bases, the J end by 2 bases, with 19 bases between. The CDR3 runs 17 residues. The CDR3 loop reads CASSPQEGARTKNIQYF. CDR3 bases: TGTGCCAGCAGTCCACAGGAGGGGGCCCGAACCAAAAACATTCAGTACTTC.

This clonotype was detected only a few times. The V and J genes are TRBV20-1 and TRBJ2-1, with D tentatively TRBD1 or TRBD2 (5 bases each). The CDR3 runs 13 residues. Germline lookup yields CDR1 DFQATT and CDR2 SNEGSKA (reference sequence). Trimming took off 1 base at V and 8 bases at J, with 12 bases between the two ends. Here the CDR3 reads CSARGGGPYEQFF. In nucleotides, the CDR3 is TGCAGTGCTAGAGGGGGCGGGCCCTATGAGCAGTTCTTC.

This clonotype was seen a few times. This chain's CDR3 is CASSITGTSGSQQYF. CDR3 bases: TGTGCCAGCAGCATAACCGGGACTAGCGGGAGTCAACAGTACTTC. This chain joins TRBV7-2 and TRBJ2-7; 14 nucleotides match TRBD2. V lost 5 bases, J lost 10 bases, and 10 bases stayed unmatched. In germline, CDR1 is SGHTA, CDR2 FQGNSA. The CDR3 extends over 15 amino acids. The variable domain in full, with the rest retrieved from reference TRBV7-2 and TRBJ2-7, is GAGVSQSPSNKVTEKGKDVELRCDPISGHTALYWYRQSLGQGLEFLIYFQGNSAPDKSGLPSDRFSAERTGGSVSTLTIQRTQQEDSAVYLCASSITGTSGSQQYFGPGTRLTVT.

The chain uses TRBV5-1 and TRBJ2-4; the D is unclear. V was cut by 0 bases and J by 0 bases, with 13 bases left in between. CDR1 SGHRS and CDR2 YFSETQ come from the germline V gene. This CDR3 has 17 residues. Here the CDR3 DNA reads TGCGCCAGCAGCTTGGCCGGACGCTTACTAGCCAAAAACATTCAGTACTTC. This codes for CASSLAGRLLAKNIQYF.

This clonotype was seen more than once but under ten times. The J gene is TRBJ2-7, the V gene TRBV20-1; TRBD1 agrees at 9 bases. Per germline, CDR1 DFQATT and CDR2 SNEGSKA (reference sequence). This CDR3 is built from 14 residues. V lost 3 bases, J lost 6 bases, and 9 bases stayed unmatched. The CDR3 DNA sequence: TGCAGTGCTAGGGGGGACAGGGTCTTTGGCGAGCAGTACTTC. This codes for CSARGDRVFGEQYF.

The chain employs TRBV2 and TRBJ1-5, with a weak D call TRBD1 (6 bases). CDR1 and CDR2 (germline): SNHLY, FYNNEI. The CDR3 is made up of 15 amino acids. Trimming took 8 bases from V and 1 from J, leaving 15 bases between them. The CDR3 here is CASLGQTLSNQPQHF. The CDR3 coding sequence is TGTGCCAGCCTCGGACAGACACTGAGCAATCAGCCCCAGCATTTT. The variable domain in full, completed from reference TRBV2 and TRBJ1-5, reads EPEVTQTPSHQVTQMGQEVILRCVPISNHLYFYWYRQILGQKVEFLVSFYNNEISEKSEIFDDQFSVERPDGSNFTLKIRSTKLEDSAMYFCASLGQTLSNQPQHFGDGTRLSIL.

The V and J genes are TRBV3-1 and TRBJ2-5; D is uncertain. The CDR3 spans 14 residues. Deletions cut 2 bases from V and 4 bases from J, with 11 bases between. Germline lookup yields CDR1 LGHDT and CDR2 YNNKEL (reference sequence). The CDR3 DNA is TGTGCCAGCAGCCAAAGGAGTTCTGCAGAGACCCAGTACTTC. This translates into CASSQRSSAETQYF.

Details on this clonotype: The junction does not match germline at one end; this may be a read error. The V gene is TRBV20-1, the J gene TRBJ2-2; 9 bases align to TRBD2. This CDR3 contains 16 residues. CDR1 and CDR2 (germline): DFQATT, SNEGSKA (reference sequence). Written as DNA, the CDR3 is TGCAGTGCTGCGACTAGCGGAGGAAAGAACGCCGGGGAGCTGTTTTTT. Protein sequence: CSAATSGGKNAGELFF.

In its sample, this clonotype was seen many times. The gene calls are TRBV5-1 and TRBJ2-5; D is possibly TRBD2 (6 bases). CDR1 and CDR2 (germline): SGHRS, YFSETQ. Trimming left V 0 bases short and J 7 bases short, with 13 bases between. This CDR3 comprises 14 residues. CDR3 residues: CASSLVGPGGTQYF. CDR3 DNA: TGCGCCAGCAGCTTGGTGGGTCCCGGGGGGACCCAGTACTTC.

This chain uses TRBV3-1 with TRBJ2-1; 7 nucleotides line up with TRBD2. Trimming at V came to 2 bases and at J to 8 bases, leaving 6 bases not matched to a gene. Germline-derived CDR1 and CDR2 are LGHDT and YNNKEL (reference sequence). The CDR3 is made up of 14 amino acids. CDR3 sequence reads: CASSQPGGGYEQFF. DNA for the CDR3: TGTGCCAGCAGCCAACCGGGAGGCGGTTATGAGCAGTTCTTC.

A few counts support this clonotype. The chain combines TRBV11-1 with TRBJ2-1; D ambiguous. Looked up from germline, CDR1 is SGHAT and CDR2 is FQDESV (reference sequence). The germline V and J ends were trimmed by 4 bases and 0 bases, with 19 bases remaining between them. There are 18 residues in the CDR3. This CDR3 is CASSSAFARTVSYNEQFF. Written as DNA, the CDR3 is TGTGCCAGCAGCTCGGCGTTTGCCCGAACGGTCTCCTACAATGAGCAGTTCTTC.

This clonotype was seen more than once but under ten times. The chain has TRBV5-1 and TRBJ2-7; the D gene is possibly TRBD2 (6 bases). Germline-derived CDR1 and CDR2 are SGHRS and YFSETQ. This CDR3 is 12 amino acids long. With 4 bases removed from V and 5 bases from J, the gap between germline ends came to 10 bases. CDR3 bases: TGCGCCAGCAGCCTGGGACTTAACGAGCAGTACTTC. Its protein is CASSLGLNEQYF.

J is TRBJ2-7 and V is TRBV7-8; D gene uncertain. V gave up 5 bases and J gave up 3 bases, with 5 bases separating them. The CDR3 is made up of 11 amino acids. Germline V gene lookup returns CDR1 SGHVS and CDR2 FQNEAQ. In DNA form, the CDR3 reads TGTGCCAGCAGCACCCTCTACGAGCAGTACTTC. Its translation: CASSTLYEQYF.

V gene TRBV10-3 combines with J gene TRBJ2-1, with D perhaps TRBD1 (7 bases). Trimming removed 6 bases at V and 0 bases at J, with 18 bases between. The CDR3 extends over 17 amino acids. The V gene's germline CDR1 is ENHRY and CDR2 SYGVKD. CDR3 DNA sequence: TGTGCCATCAGCGACAGGGACTCCTGGAGCTCCTACAATGAGCAGTTCTTC. Translated, it gives CAISDRDSWSSYNEQFF.

The rearrangement joins TRBV19 to TRBJ2-1; 13 nucleotides agree with TRBD2. CDR1 and CDR2 from the germline V gene are LNHDA and SQIVND (reference sequence). The CDR3 loop spans 16 amino acids. Losses at the gene ends were 4 bases for V and 6 bases for J; bases not matched to a gene: 6. The CDR3 here is CASSTARTSGGNEQFF. The CDR3 nucleotides read TGTGCCAGTAGTACCGCGAGGACTAGCGGGGGCAATGAGCAGTTCTTC. Full variable domain (rest looked up from reference TRBV19 and TRBJ2-1): DGGITQSPKYLFRKEGQNVTLSCEQNLNHDAMYWYRQDPGQGLRLIYYSQIVNDFQKGDIAEGYSVSREKKESFPLTVTSAQKNPTAFYLCASSTARTSGGNEQFFGPGTRLTVL.